The 3 T cell receptor beta chains reported below all come from one sample, sequenced in a study of cytomegalovirus exposure and HLA in healthy donors. A multiplex PCR was run with 60 Vbeta primers and 13 Jbeta primers. Profiled with immunoSEQ multiplex PCR; TCRdb holds only in-frame clones, not every one. The table shows 150,000 to 200,000 clones, with about nine tenths occurring only once. Sequencing used PBMCs. The receptor source for this set is a boy aged 2 to 10 in good health and CMV-seronegative.

The chain carries TRBV7-9 and TRBJ1-1; D gene uncertain. V shed 2 bases and J shed 6 bases, with 13 bases lying between them. The CDR3 is made up of 14 amino acids. CDR1 SEHNR and CDR2 FQNEAQ come from the germline V gene (reference sequence). The CDR3 region has the DNA TGTGCCAGCAGCTTATGGACGGAGGGAGCTGAAGCTTTCTTT. Translated: CASSLWTEGAEAFF.

This chain connects TRBV19 to TRBJ1-1, with TRBD1 matching over 8 bases. V trimming: 8 bases; J trimming: 4 bases; junction bases outside the gene matches: 9. This CDR3 comprises 14 residues. Germline V gene lookup returns CDR1 LNHDA and CDR2 SQIVND (reference sequence). CDR3 sequence reads: CASRTGGEGTEAFF. CDR3 bases: TGTGCCAGTCGCACAGGGGGGGAGGGCACTGAAGCTTTCTTT.

The chain's CDR3 is CASSSRGVRGINSYNEQFF. The CDR3 coding sequence is TGTGCCAGCAGCTCACGGGGGGTGCGGGGCATAAACTCCTACAATGAGCAGTTCTTC. The chain uses TRBV7-6 and TRBJ2-1, with TRBD2 matching 7 bases. Per the germline V gene, CDR1 is SGHVS and CDR2 is FNYEAQ. Unmatched junction bases numbered 15, after V lost 4 bases and J lost 0 bases. The length of the CDR3 is 19 residues.